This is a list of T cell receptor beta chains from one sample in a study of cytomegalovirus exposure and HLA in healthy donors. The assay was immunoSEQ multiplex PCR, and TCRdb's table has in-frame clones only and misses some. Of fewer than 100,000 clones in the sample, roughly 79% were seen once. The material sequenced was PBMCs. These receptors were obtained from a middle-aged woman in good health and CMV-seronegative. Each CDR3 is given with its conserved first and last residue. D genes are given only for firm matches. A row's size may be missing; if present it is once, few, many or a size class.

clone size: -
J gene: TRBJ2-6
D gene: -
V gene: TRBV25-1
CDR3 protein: CASTPGLPLVGANVLTF
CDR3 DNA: TGTGCCAGCACCCCAGGACTCCCCCTAGTTGGGGCCAACGTCCTGACTTTC

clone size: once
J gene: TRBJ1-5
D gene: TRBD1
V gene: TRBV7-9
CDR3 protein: CASSGTGNQPQHF
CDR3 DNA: TGTGCCAGCAGCGGGACAGGGAATCAGCCCCAGCATTTT

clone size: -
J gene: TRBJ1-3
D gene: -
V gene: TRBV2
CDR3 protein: CASSTGGNTIYF
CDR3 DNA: TGTGCCAGCAGTACAGGGGGAAACACCATATATTTT

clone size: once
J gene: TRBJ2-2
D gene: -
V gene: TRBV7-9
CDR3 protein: CASSRTGRNTGELFF
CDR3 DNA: TGTGCCAGCAGCCGAACAGGGAGGAACACCGGGGAGCTGTTTTTT

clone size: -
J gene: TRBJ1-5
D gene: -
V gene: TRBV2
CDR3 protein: CASSEVGGAQHF
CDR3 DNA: TGTGCCAGCAGTGAGGTTGGCGGGGCCCAGCATTTT

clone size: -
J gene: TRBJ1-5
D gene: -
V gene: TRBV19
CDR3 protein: CASQAGGNQPQHF
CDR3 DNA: TGTGCCAGTCAGGCGGGGGGGAATCAGCCCCAGCATTTT

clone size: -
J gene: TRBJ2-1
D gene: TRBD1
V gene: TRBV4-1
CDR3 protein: CASSQTGQGFNEQFF
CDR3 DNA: TGCGCCAGCAGCCAGACGGGACAGGGGTTCAATGAGCAGTTCTTC

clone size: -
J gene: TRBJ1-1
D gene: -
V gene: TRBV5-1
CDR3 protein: CASSTEAALGGKAEAFF
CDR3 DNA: TGCGCCAGCAGCACGGAGGCAGCCTTGGGGGGAAAGGCTGAAGCTTTCTTT

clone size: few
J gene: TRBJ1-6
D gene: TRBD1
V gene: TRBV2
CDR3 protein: CATNNGQGNSPLHF
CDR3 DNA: TGTGCCACCAATAACGGACAGGGGAATTCACCCCTCCACTTT

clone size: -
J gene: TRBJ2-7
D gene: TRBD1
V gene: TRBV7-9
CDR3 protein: CASSSFGTGDEQYF
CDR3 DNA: TGTGCCAGCAGCTCGTTCGGGACAGGCGACGAGCAGTACTTC

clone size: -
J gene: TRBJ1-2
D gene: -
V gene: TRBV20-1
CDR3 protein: CSAGDSYGYTF
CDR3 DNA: TGCAGTGCGGGCGACAGCTATGGCTACACCTTC

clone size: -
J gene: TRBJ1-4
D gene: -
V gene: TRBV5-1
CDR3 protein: CASSFAGADEKLFF
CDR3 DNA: TGCGCCAGCAGCTTCGCGGGGGCTGATGAAAAACTGTTTTTT

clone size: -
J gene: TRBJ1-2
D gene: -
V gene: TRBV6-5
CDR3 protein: CASSYPGNGYTF
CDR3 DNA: TGTGCCAGCAGTTACCCGGGGAACGGCTACACCTTC

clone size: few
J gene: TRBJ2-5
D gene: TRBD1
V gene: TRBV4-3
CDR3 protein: CASSSGTGDPQYF
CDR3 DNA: TGCGCCAGCAGCTCCGGGACAGGGGATCCCCAGTACTTC

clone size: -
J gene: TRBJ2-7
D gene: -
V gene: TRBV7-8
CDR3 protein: CASSLVQRYEQYF
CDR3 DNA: TGTGCCAGCAGCTTAGTCCAGCGATACGAGCAGTACTTC

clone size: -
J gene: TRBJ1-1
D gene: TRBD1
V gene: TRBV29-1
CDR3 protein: CSGRQGPTEAFF
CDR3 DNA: TGCAGCGGAAGACAGGGGCCCACTGAAGCTTTCTTT

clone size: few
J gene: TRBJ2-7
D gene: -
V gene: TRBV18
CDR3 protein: CASSPATGTYEQYF
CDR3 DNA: TGTGCCAGCTCACCCGCAACAGGGACCTACGAGCAGTACTTC

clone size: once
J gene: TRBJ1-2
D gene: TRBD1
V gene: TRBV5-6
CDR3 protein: CASSPDRGSYGYTF
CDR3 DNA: TGTGCCAGCAGCCCCGACAGGGGGAGCTATGGCTACACCTTC

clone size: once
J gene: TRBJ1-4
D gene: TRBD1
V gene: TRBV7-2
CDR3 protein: CASSGRTGPAEKLFF
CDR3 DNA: TGTGCCAGCAGCGGAAGGACAGGGCCCGCTGAAAAACTGTTTTTT

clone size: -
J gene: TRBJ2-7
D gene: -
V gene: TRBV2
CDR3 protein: CASSGPLPGEQYF
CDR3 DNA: TGTGCCAGCAGTGGGCCCCTCCCGGGGGAGCAGTACTTC

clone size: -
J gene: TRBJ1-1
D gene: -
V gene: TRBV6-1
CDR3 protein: CASSRVQKNTEAFF
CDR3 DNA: TGTGCCAGCAGCCGCGTACAGAAGAACACTGAAGCTTTCTTT

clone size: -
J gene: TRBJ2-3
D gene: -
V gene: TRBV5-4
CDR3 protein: CASSLAGSYTDTQYF
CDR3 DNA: TGTGCCAGCAGCTTGGCAGGGTCTTATACAGATACGCAGTATTTT

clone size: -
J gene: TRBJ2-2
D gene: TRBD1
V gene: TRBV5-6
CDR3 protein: CASSLQGIANTGELFF
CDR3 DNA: TGTGCCAGCAGTCTACAGGGGATCGCGAACACCGGGGAGCTGTTTTTT

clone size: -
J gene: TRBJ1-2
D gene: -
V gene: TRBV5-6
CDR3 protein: CASSDTGGNGYTF
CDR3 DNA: TGTGCCAGCAGCGACACCGGGGGGAACGGCTACACCTTC

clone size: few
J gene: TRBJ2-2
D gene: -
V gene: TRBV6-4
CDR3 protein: CASSADGVSGTGELFF
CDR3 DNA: TGTGCCAGCAGTGCGGATGGCGTCTCGGGTACCGGGGAGCTGTTTTTT

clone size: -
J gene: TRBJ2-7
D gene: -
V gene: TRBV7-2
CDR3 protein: CASSLDPRGGTYEQYF
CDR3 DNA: TGTGCCAGCAGCTTAGACCCTAGGGGGGGTACCTACGAGCAGTACTTC

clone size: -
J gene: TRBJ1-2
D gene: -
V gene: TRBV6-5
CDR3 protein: CASSYGRGYGYTF
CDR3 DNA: TGTGCCAGCAGTTACGGCAGGGGCTATGGCTACACCTTC

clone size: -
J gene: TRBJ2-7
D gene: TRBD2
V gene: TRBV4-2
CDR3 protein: CASSQPASGAYEQYF
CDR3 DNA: TGTGCCAGCAGCCAGCCTGCTAGCGGGGCCTACGAGCAGTACTTC

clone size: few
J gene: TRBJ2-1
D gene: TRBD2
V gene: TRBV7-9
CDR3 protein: CASSLRLAGGNEQFF
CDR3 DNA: TGTGCCAGCAGCTTAAGACTAGCGGGGGGCAATGAGCAGTTCTTC

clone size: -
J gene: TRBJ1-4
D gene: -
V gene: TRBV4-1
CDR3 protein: CASSPGGGWREKLFF
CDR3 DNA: TGCGCCAGCAGCCCGGGGGGTGGATGGAGGGAAAAACTGTTTTTT

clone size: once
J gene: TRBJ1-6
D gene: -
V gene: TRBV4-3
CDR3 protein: CASSQDRAPGSPLHF
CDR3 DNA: TGCGCCAGCAGCCAAGACAGGGCCCCTGGTTCACCCCTCCACTTT

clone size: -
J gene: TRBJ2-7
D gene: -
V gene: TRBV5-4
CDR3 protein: CASSSRDSISYEQYF
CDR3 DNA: TGTGCCAGCAGCTCCCGGGACTCTATCTCCTACGAGCAGTACTTC

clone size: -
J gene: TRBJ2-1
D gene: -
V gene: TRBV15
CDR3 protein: CATSRAGSGEQFF
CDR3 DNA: TGTGCCACCAGCAGAGCAGGGTCCGGTGAGCAGTTCTTC

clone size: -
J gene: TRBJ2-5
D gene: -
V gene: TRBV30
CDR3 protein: CAWRTGNGETQYF
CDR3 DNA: TGTGCCTGGAGAACGGGAAATGGAGAGACCCAGTACTTC

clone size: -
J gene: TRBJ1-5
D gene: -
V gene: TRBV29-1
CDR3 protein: CSVGGAQGGQPQHF
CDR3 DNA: TGCAGCGTCGGTGGGGCTCAGGGCGGTCAGCCCCAGCATTTT

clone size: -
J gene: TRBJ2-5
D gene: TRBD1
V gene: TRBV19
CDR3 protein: CASSMGTEETQYF
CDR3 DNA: TGTGCCAGTAGTATGGGGACAGAAGAGACCCAGTACTTC

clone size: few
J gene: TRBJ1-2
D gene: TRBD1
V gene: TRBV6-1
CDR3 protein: CASSETRGNYGYTF
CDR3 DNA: TGTGCCAGCAGTGAGACCAGGGGGAACTATGGCTACACCTTC

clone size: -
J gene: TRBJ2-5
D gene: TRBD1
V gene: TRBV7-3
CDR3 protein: CASSLIGQGAGETQYF
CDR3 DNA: TGTGCCAGCAGCTTAATTGGACAGGGGGCAGGAGAGACCCAGTACTTC